Listed below are T cell receptor beta chains from one sample, sequenced in a study of CD8 T cells in Susac syndrome. In TCRdb, the immunoSEQ multiplex PCR reads were re-called with MiXCR into one record per CDR3 protein. The top ten hold 0.099% of the sample, which has over 150,000 distinct CDR3 sequences, around 94% seen once. The sequenced material came from CD4+ T cells from PBMCs. Receptors were obtained from a human donor with Susac syndrome. Each CDR3 is given with its conserved first and last residue. D genes are given only for firm matches. Some rows mark clone size as missing; the rest say once, few, many or name a class of expanded clone.

-	TRBV28	-	TRBJ2-1	CASSPTIQGWGYNEQFF	TGTGCCAGCAGTCCAACCATTCAGGGATGGGGATACAATGAGCAGTTCTTC
once	TRBV6-2/TRBV6-3	TRBD2	TRBJ2-2	CASRVPPGGKGTGELFF	TGTGCCAGCAGAGTTCCCCCGGGGGGAAAGGGCACCGGGGAGCTGTTTTTT
-	TRBV7-2	TRBD1	TRBJ1-5	CASSLAGRGQGQPQHF	TGTGCCAGCAGCTTAGCTGGGAGGGGGCAGGGTCAGCCCCAGCATTTT
-	TRBV18	TRBD2	TRBJ2-4	CASSRLAGNDIQYF	TGTGCCAGCTCAAGACTAGCAGGGAACGACATTCAGTACTTC
once	TRBV9	-	TRBJ1-6	CASSVAGGRNSPLHF	TGTGCCAGCAGCGTAGCCGGGGGGCGGAATTCACCCCTCCACTTT
-	TRBV20-1	TRBD2	TRBJ2-7	CSAAGVGGAYEQYF	TGCAGTGCGGCGGGGGTCGGGGGGGCCTACGAGCAGTACTTC
-	TRBV20-1	TRBD2	TRBJ2-7	CSAGTGTKYEQYF	TGCAGTGCAGGCACCGGGACTAAATACGAGCAGTACTTC
-	TRBV9	TRBD2	TRBJ2-3	CASSVDSGRSDTQYF	TGTGCCAGCAGCGTAGACAGCGGGAGATCAGATACGCAGTATTTT
-	TRBV10-2	-	TRBJ2-4	CASSDSRDIQYF	TGCGCCAGCAGTGACTCGAGGGACATTCAGTACTTC
-	TRBV28	-	TRBJ2-7	CASSFGGDSNEQYF	TGTGCCAGCAGCTTTGGCGGGGACTCCAACGAGCAGTACTTC
-	TRBV20-1	-	TRBJ2-3	CSARDLVRAPDTQYF	TGCAGTGCTAGAGATCTAGTTAGGGCCCCAGATACGCAGTATTTT
-	TRBV29-1	-	TRBJ2-1	CSVEPGVPLHEQFF	TGCAGCGTTGAACCAGGGGTGCCCCTACATGAGCAGTTCTTC
-	TRBV27	-	TRBJ2-7	CASSLRASVNYEQYF	TGTGCCAGCAGTTTACGGGCTAGCGTTAACTACGAGCAGTACTTC
-	TRBV3-1	-	TRBJ1-1	CASSQGRDWNTEAFF	TGTGCCAGCAGCCAAGGTCGGGACTGGAACACTGAAGCTTTCTTT
-	TRBV6-6	-	TRBJ1-1	CASSYGGLAEAFF	TGTGCCAGCAGTTACGGAGGGTTAGCTGAAGCTTTCTTT
-	TRBV30	-	TRBJ2-3	CAWSVGSSGASTDTQYF	TGTGCCTGGAGTGTAGGATCGAGCGGAGCTAGCACAGATACGCAGTATTTT
-	TRBV6-1	TRBD2	TRBJ2-7	CASRAKGLADRSSYEQYF	TGTGCCAGCAGGGCAAAGGGACTAGCGGATAGGAGCTCCTACGAGCAGTACTTC
-	TRBV20-1	-	TRBJ2-7	CSAQSAAYEQYF	TGCAGTGCCCAGAGTGCGGCCTACGAGCAGTACTTC
-	TRBV7-7	TRBD1	TRBJ2-2	CASSAVQGATGELFF	TGTGCTAGCAGCGCCGTACAGGGGGCTACCGGGGAGCTGTTTTTT
-	TRBV15	TRBD2	TRBJ2-7	CATSVGLAGVEQYF	TGTGCCACCAGCGTGGGACTAGCGGGAGTCGAGCAGTACTTC
few	TRBV12-3/TRBV12-4	TRBD1	TRBJ2-5	CASSFSGGEETQYF	TGTGCCAGCAGTTTTTCAGGGGGTGAAGAGACCCAGTACTTC
-	TRBV12-3/TRBV12-4	-	TRBJ1-1	CASSFRTPGNTEAFF	TGTGCCAGCAGTTTTAGGACACCAGGGAACACTGAAGCTTTCTTT
-	TRBV3-1	TRBD2	TRBJ2-5	CASSQVTSRETQYF	TGTGCCAGCAGCCAAGTGACTAGCCGAGAGACCCAGTACTTC
-	TRBV20-1	TRBD2	TRBJ2-3	CSASGLAGGGTDTQYF	TGCAGTGCTAGTGGGCTAGCGGGAGGAGGTACAGATACGCAGTATTTT
-	TRBV5-1	TRBD1	TRBJ1-1	CASSSGTANTEAFF	TGCGCCAGCAGCTCCGGGACAGCTAACACTGAAGCTTTCTTT
-	TRBV4-1	-	TRBJ2-7	CASSQEDRNYEQYF	TGCGCCAGCAGCCAAGAGGACAGAAACTACGAGCAGTACTTC
-	TRBV30	-	TRBJ1-1	CAWSGGGTEAFF	TGTGCCTGGAGTGGGGGCGGCACTGAAGCTTTCTTT
once	TRBV6-5	-	TRBJ1-2	CASSYSKNLLYGYTF	TGTGCCAGCAGTTACTCCAAGAACCTACTATATGGCTACACCTTC
-	TRBV3-1	-	TRBJ2-1	CASSQTLRGRREQFF	TGTGCCAGCAGCCAGACCCTGCGGGGGCGGAGGGAGCAGTTCTTC
-	TRBV30	-	TRBJ1-2	CAWSHPLANYGYTF	TGTGCCTGGAGTCATCCCCTGGCTAACTATGGCTACACCTTC
-	TRBV7-2	-	TRBJ2-5	CASSLAARETQYF	TGTGCCAGCAGCTTAGCGGCGCGGGAGACCCAGTACTTC
-	TRBV6-5	-	TRBJ1-2	CASSYGGGEWDGYTF	TGTGCCAGCAGTTACGGCGGGGGCGAGTGGGATGGCTACACCTTC
-	TRBV5-1	-	TRBJ2-7	CASSRTAWDYEQYF	TGCGCCAGCAGCCGGACGGCCTGGGACTACGAGCAGTACTTC